This T cell receptor beta chain was captured in a study of cytomegalovirus exposure and HLA in healthy donors. From germline, CDR1 is SGHNT and CDR2 YYREEE (reference sequence). The CDR3 is made up of 17 amino acids. Trimming removed 0 bases at V and 0 bases at J, with 13 bases between. It was with 60 Vbeta and 13 Jbeta primers that the PCR ran. Assay: immunoSEQ multiplex PCR; the TCRdb copy retains only in-frame clones and omits some. This sample yields about 150,000 clones, of which roughly 63% are seen a single time; under 7.5% belongs to the top ten. The chain links TRBV5-4 to TRBJ2-1, with a tentative D call TRBD1 (6 bases). This TCR was recovered from a woman aged 60-75 years in good health and CMV-seropositive. The source material was PBMCs. The DNA of the CDR3 is TGTGCCAGCAGCTTGGGGGGTGGACAGAACTCCTACAATGAGCAGTTCTTC. Its protein is CASSLGGGQNSYNEQFF. The whole variable domain, filled in from reference TRBV5-4 and TRBJ2-1, reads ETGVTQSPTHLIKTRGQQVTLRCSSQSGHNTVSWYQQALGQGPQFIFQYYREEENGRGNFPPRFSGLQFPNYSSELNVNALELDDSALYLCASSLGGGQNSYNEQFFGPGTRLTVL.